The TCR beta chain described here comes from a study of cytomegalovirus exposure and HLA in healthy donors. Trimming pared 5 bases from V and 2 bases from J, leaving 12 bases between. CDR1 and CDR2 from the germline V gene are SGHAT and FQNNGV. This CDR3 region has 14 residues. Both 60 Vbeta primers and 13 Jbeta primers went into the PCR. Per the authors' pipeline: In a later analysis, about 11 million of 83 million or so unique beta chains occurred in at least two donors. Here immunoSEQ multiplex PCR was the method, and the copy in TCRdb shows in-frame clones only, minus some. The DNA gave D and trimming, while V, J and clone size come from that table. The data show 110,000 or so clones, 70% to 80% seen once. As to this clone: Antigen unknown.

Study-wide points: Trimming of TCR beta V- and J-genes showed a link, identified in a later analysis, to a missense DCLRE1C variant.

This TCR came from a woman aged 25-40 years in good health and CMV-seropositive. This rearrangement joins TRBV11-2 to TRBJ1-2; D remains unclear. The sequenced sample consisted of PBMCs. The CDR3 sequence: CASSTKLGNYGYTF. CDR3 DNA: TGTGCCAGCAGCACCAAGCTGGGCAACTATGGCTACACCTTC.